This T cell receptor beta chain was recorded in a study of PD-L1 blockade in urothelial cancer. Study at large: Patients had received 0 to 3 prior chemotherapy regimens.

TCRdb keeps only in-frame clones here, not all; method: immunoSEQ multiplex PCR. This sample has over 100,000 clones, with roughly 84% found just once. Time point meaning: pretreatment peripheral blood. This receptor was obtained from a man between 45 and 60 years old with urothelial cancer. The sample consisted of PBMCs, taken around atezolizumab (anti-PD-L1) treatment.

As DNA, the CDR3 is TGCGCCAGCAGCTCCCGAGCGGGAGGTGAGCAGTTCTTC. It is translated as CASSSRAGGEQFF. The rearrangement links TRBV5-1 to TRBJ2-1; TRBD2 matches at 9 bases. The length of the CDR3 is 13 residues. Trimming took 3 bases from V and 9 from J; bases not matched to a gene: 4. Germline CDR1 SGHRS, CDR2 YFSETQ.